The rows below give T cell receptor beta chains drawn from one sample of a study of cytomegalovirus exposure and HLA in healthy donors. Produced via immunoSEQ multiplex PCR; TCRdb's table is partial and in-frame only. The sample yields around 120,000 clones, 65% to 80% seen once. The sample was PBMCs. The receptor set was obtained from a man aged 25 to 40 in good health and CMV-seronegative. The CDR3 runs from the conserved cysteine through the conserved F or W. D genes are given only for firm matches. Size tells how often a clone was seen (once, few, many) or the class of an expanded clone, and some rows leave it out.

size | J | V | D | DNA | CDR3
. | TRBJ1-1 | TRBV5-1 | . | TGCGCCAGCAGCTTGGGGGGACTCCTGGGGACTGAAGCTTTCTTT | CASSLGGLLGTEAFF
. | TRBJ1-6 | TRBV6-4 | TRBD1 | TGTGCCAGCAGTGAAGGACAGGGGAATTCACCCCTCCACTTT | CASSEGQGNSPLHF
. | TRBJ2-3 | TRBV27 | TRBD2 | TGTGCCAGCACTAAAAGACTAGCGGGGGGTGCAGATACGCAGTATTTT | CASTKRLAGGADTQYF
once | TRBJ1-2 | TRBV4-2 | TRBD1 | TGTGCCAGCAGCCCGACAGGGAATGGCTACACCTTC | CASSPTGNGYTF
. | TRBJ1-2 | TRBV9 | TRBD1 | TGTGCCAGCAGCGCCTGGACAGGCGGCTACACCTTC | CASSAWTGGYTF
once | TRBJ2-7 | TRBV19 | . | TGTGCCAGTAAGGGACTTGGGAAGGACGAGCAGTACTTC | CASKGLGKDEQYF
. | TRBJ2-2 | TRBV7-2 | TRBD2 | TGTGCCAGCAGCTTCGGCGGGAGTAACACCGGGGAGCTGTTTTTT | CASSFGGSNTGELFF
. | TRBJ1-2 | TRBV10-3 | TRBD1 | TGTGCCATCAAGGGACAGGCCACCTCTCATTATGGCTACACCTTC | CAIKGQATSHYGYTF
. | TRBJ1-2 | TRBV28 | TRBD1 | TGTGCCAGCAGTTTACAACCGGGACAGGGGGTTTTCGGCTACACCTTC | CASSLQPGQGVFGYTF
. | TRBJ2-1 | TRBV5-4 | . | TGTGCCAGCAGCTTGGACAGGGGGGGCAACAATGAGCAGTTCTTC | CASSLDRGGNNEQFF
. | TRBJ2-7 | TRBV2 | . | TGTGCCAGCAGGGGAGACACGCTAATCTACGAGCAGTACTTC | CASRGDTLIYEQYF
. | TRBJ1-2 | TRBV5-4 | TRBD1 | TGTGCCAGCAGCTCTAACAGGGGAAGTGGCTACACCTTC | CASSSNRGSGYTF
. | TRBJ2-7 | TRBV19 | TRBD1 | TGTGCCAGTAGTATAGGGGCAGGGGGCTCCTACGAGCAGTACTTC | CASSIGAGGSYEQYF
. | TRBJ1-2 | TRBV7-9 | . | TGTGCCAGCAACGACCTGACCGACAAGCGGGATGGCTACACCTTC | CASNDLTDKRDGYTF
. | TRBJ1-5 | TRBV5-1 | TRBD1 | TGCGCCAGCAGTTCCACAGGGGGCGGCAATCAGCCCCAGCATTTT | CASSSTGGGNQPQHF
. | TRBJ1-1 | TRBV5-1 | . | TGCGCCAGCAGCTTGGCAGGGTCCAGGAACACTGAAGCTTTCTTT | CASSLAGSRNTEAFF
once | TRBJ1-1 | TRBV7-9 | TRBD1 | TGTGCCAGCAGCACCCTAGGACAGGGGGGTGAAGCTTTCTTT | CASSTLGQGGEAFF
few | TRBJ1-2 | TRBV27 | TRBD1 | TGTGCCAGCAGTCGACAGGGGGCGCCCGGCTACACCTTC | CASSRQGAPGYTF
. | TRBJ1-1 | TRBV5-1 | TRBD1 | TGCGCCAGCAGCTTGGAAGACAGGGCCGGAGCTTTCTTT | CASSLEDRAGAFF
once | TRBJ1-1 | TRBV12-1 | . | TGTGCCAGCAGCCCCCGACAGGGGACCACTGAAGCTTTCTTT | CASSPRQGTTEAFF
. | TRBJ2-5 | TRBV28 | . | TGTGCCAGCGGGCAGACCCAGTACTTC | CASGQTQYF
. | TRBJ1-3 | TRBV6-1 | . | TGTGCCAGCAGATTAACAGGGTCCTCTGGAAACACCATATATTTT | CASRLTGSSGNTIYF
. | TRBJ2-7 | TRBV19 | . | TGTGCCAGTAGTATCACCTCTAGCGTGTACTTC | CASSITSSVYF
. | TRBJ2-7 | TRBV27 | . | TGTGCCAGCCGACTGAGGGGGGGAGCCTACGAGCAGTACTTC | CASRLRGGAYEQYF
. | TRBJ1-1 | TRBV30 | . | TGTGCCTGGACAAAGGGGTCGAACACTGAAGCTTTCTTT | CAWTKGSNTEAFF
. | TRBJ2-1 | TRBV30 | . | TGTGCCTGGAGTGTACAGGTGCTCAATGAGCAGTTCTTC | CAWSVQVLNEQFF
. | TRBJ2-3 | TRBV7-9 | . | TGTGCCAGCAGCTTAGTACCGGGCGGACTCACAGATACGCAGTATTTT | CASSLVPGGLTDTQYF
. | TRBJ2-7 | TRBV23-1 | TRBD1 | TGCGCCAGCAGTCAATACAGTGGGACAGACAACTACGAGCAGTACTTC | CASSQYSGTDNYEQYF
once | TRBJ1-4 | TRBV30 | . | TGTGCCTGGAGTGAGGACAATTTCGGTAATGAAAAACTGTTTTTT | CAWSEDNFGNEKLFF
. | TRBJ2-6 | TRBV19 | TRBD1 | TGTGCCAGTACCTTGGGGACAGGGGTCTCTGGGGCCAACGTCCTGACTTTC | CASTLGTGVSGANVLTF
. | TRBJ2-7 | TRBV29-1 | TRBD2 | TGCAGCGTTGAAGACCGTTTATCGGGGGGCGAGCAGTACTTC | CSVEDRLSGGEQYF
. | TRBJ1-2 | TRBV28 | . | TGTGCCAGCAGTTTTCAATCCAGGGCAGTCCATGGCTACACCTTC | CASSFQSRAVHGYTF
once | TRBJ2-7 | TRBV29-1 | TRBD2 | TGCAGCGTTCTCACGGGAGGACCTACCTACGAGCAGTACTTC | CSVLTGGPTYEQYF
. | TRBJ2-2 | TRBV18 | TRBD1 | TGTGCCAGCTCACCAGATGCGGCAGGGGGAATCGGGGAGCTGTTTTTT | CASSPDAAGGIGELFF
once | TRBJ2-2 | TRBV9 | TRBD2 | TGTGCCAGCAGCGCCCGACTAGCTATCACCGGGGAGCTGTTTTTT | CASSARLAITGELFF
. | TRBJ2-3 | TRBV2 | . | TGTGCCAGCGCCCCGACAGTCCCAGATACGCAGTATTTT | CASAPTVPDTQYF
. | TRBJ1-1 | TRBV10-2 | . | TGCGCCAGCAGTGAGTCGGGGGGGACCACTGAAGCTTTCTTT | CASSESGGTTEAFF
. | TRBJ2-1 | TRBV6-5 | . | TGTGCCAGCACTAGTCCCTACAATGAGCAGTTCTTC | CASTSPYNEQFF
. | TRBJ1-1 | TRBV11-2 | TRBD1 | TGTGCCAGCAGCTCAAACTACAGGGGGCGGTGGACTGAAGCTTTCTTT | CASSSNYRGRWTEAFF
. | TRBJ1-1 | TRBV9 | . | TGTGCCAGCAGCGTAGAATTGGGGAGTTTAAGTGCTTTCTTT | CASSVELGSLSAFF
. | TRBJ1-2 | TRBV10-3 | . | TGTGCCATCAGTGATAGACAGACCCCCAGTACCTATGGCTACACCTTC | CAISDRQTPSTYGYTF
. | TRBJ1-2 | TRBV27 | TRBD1 | TGTGCCAGCAGTTTGGGGACAGGGAACTATGGCTACACCTTC | CASSLGTGNYGYTF
. | TRBJ2-1 | TRBV4-2 | TRBD2 | TGTGCCAGCAGCCAACAAGGCACTAGCGGCTCCAATGAGCAGTTCTTC | CASSQQGTSGSNEQFF
few | TRBJ2-3 | TRBV6-4 | . | TGTGCCAGCAGTGACTCGCCGGAGGGTGGCACAGATACGCAGTATTTT | CASSDSPEGGTDTQYF
. | TRBJ2-3 | TRBV5-1 | . | TGCGCCAGCAGCTTCGGACTATATACAGATACGCAGTATTTT | CASSFGLYTDTQYF
. | TRBJ1-3 | TRBV5-1 | . | TGCGCCAGCAGCTCACGAAGAGCAGGGGACACCATATATTTT | CASSSRRAGDTIYF
. | TRBJ2-7 | TRBV7-9 | . | TGTGCCAGCAGCTTAGTGAAGCCCAGGGTCTACGAGCAGTACTTC | CASSLVKPRVYEQYF
. | TRBJ1-2 | TRBV6-1 | . | TGTGCCAGCACTACGAACTATGGCTACACCTTC | CASTTNYGYTF
. | TRBJ1-1 | TRBV2 | . | TGTGCCAGCAGTGAATCGGGGGGGCTGAGCGTGGCTTTCTTT | CASSESGGLSVAFF
once | TRBJ1-5 | TRBV4-2 | . | TGTGCCAGCAGCCAAGGAGAAGGGGCGCGCAATCAGCCCCAGCATTTT | CASSQGEGARNQPQHF
. | TRBJ1-1 | TRBV7-9 | . | TGTGCCAGCAGTTCAACAGGAAACACTGAAGCTTTCTTT | CASSSTGNTEAFF